This T cell receptor beta chain comes out of a study of T cell repertoires in cytomegalovirus infection. Study results and caveats: Totalled public TCR beta family frequency picked out people who carried CMV plus the relevant HLA.

TCRdb independently ran MiXCR on the reads; one entry per CDR3 protein. Among 900,000 to 950,000 distinct CDR3 sequences, approximately 32% were seen once, and the ten largest hold roughly 12%. Trimming cost V 3 bases and J 1 base; bases outside gene matches: 2. Germline assignment: CDR1 LGHNT and CDR2 FRNRAP. The CDR3 runs to 14 residues. A word on this clonotype: Its antigen remains unidentified.

The input for sequencing was cultured CD8+ T cells from PBMCs, taken from culture after CMV antigen stimulation. The clonotype originates from a human donor in good health (CMV status not recorded). Some clones in this sample may be carry-over from other donors' samples. The chain combines TRBV12-5 with TRBJ2-5; TRBD2 matches 7 bases. For the CDR3, the DNA is TGTGCTAGTGGTTTTGGGGGGGGCCAAGAGACCCAGTACTTC. It specifies CASGFGGGQETQYF.